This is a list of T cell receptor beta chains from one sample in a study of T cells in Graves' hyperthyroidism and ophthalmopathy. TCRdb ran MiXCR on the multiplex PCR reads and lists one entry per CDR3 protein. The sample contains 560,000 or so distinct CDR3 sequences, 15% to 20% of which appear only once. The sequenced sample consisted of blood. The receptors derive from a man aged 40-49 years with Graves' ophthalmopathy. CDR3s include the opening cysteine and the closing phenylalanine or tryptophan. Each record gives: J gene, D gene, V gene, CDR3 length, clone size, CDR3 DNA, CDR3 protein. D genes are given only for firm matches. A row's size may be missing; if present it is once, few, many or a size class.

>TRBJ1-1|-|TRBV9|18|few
TGTGCCAGCAGCCCTCGAATCGGGGCTCTATTGGCGAACACTGAAGCTTTCTTT
CASSPRIGALLANTEAFF
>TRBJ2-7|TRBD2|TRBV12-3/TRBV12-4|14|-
TGTGCCAGCAGGGCGATTAGCGGGAGTGGTGAGCAGTACTTC
CASRAISGSGEQYF
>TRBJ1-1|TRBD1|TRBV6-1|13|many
TGTGCCAGCGGGACAGGGGCGAACACTGAAGCTTTCTTT
CASGTGANTEAFF
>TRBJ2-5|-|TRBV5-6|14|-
TGTGCCAGCAGCGGGGTAGGGCTCCAAGAGACCCAGTACTTC
CASSGVGLQETQYF
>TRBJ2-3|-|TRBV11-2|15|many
TGTGCCAGCAGCTTTCGGCTACCAAGCACAGATACGCAGTATTTT
CASSFRLPSTDTQYF
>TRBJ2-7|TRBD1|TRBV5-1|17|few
TGCGCCAGCAGCTTGTCCCGGGACAGGGGGAGATTCTACGAGCAGTACTTC
CASSLSRDRGRFYEQYF
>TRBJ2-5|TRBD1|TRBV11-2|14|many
TGTGCCAGCAGCCGCGGACAGGGGGGCGAGACCCAGTACTTC
CASSRGQGGETQYF
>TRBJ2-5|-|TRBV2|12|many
TGTGCCAGCAGAATTTTAGAGGAGACCCAGTACTTC
CASRILEETQYF
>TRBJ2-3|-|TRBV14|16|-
TGTGCCAGCAGCCCTTCAAGACCTTGGAGCACAGATACGCAGTATTTT
CASSPSRPWSTDTQYF
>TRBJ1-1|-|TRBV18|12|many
TGTGCCAGCTCACCTAGCGGTGATGAAGCTTTCTTT
CASSPSGDEAFF
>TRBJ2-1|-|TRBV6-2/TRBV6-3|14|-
TGTGCCAGCAGTTATGTGGACTCGCAGGGGGAGCAGTTCTTC
CASSYVDSQGEQFF
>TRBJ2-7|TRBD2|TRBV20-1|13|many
TGCAGTGCAGTAGGACTAGCAGACTACGAGCAGTACTTC
CSAVGLADYEQYF
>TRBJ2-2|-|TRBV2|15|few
TGTGCCAGCAGTGAAAGGACTCCCAAGACAGGGGAGCTGTTTTTT
CASSERTPKTGELFF
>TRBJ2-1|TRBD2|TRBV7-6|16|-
TGTGCCAGCAGCTTCCCGAGCGGGAGGGCTATCAATGAGCAGTTCTTC
CASSFPSGRAINEQFF
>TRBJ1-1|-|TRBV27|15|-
TGTGCCAGCAGTTGGCAAAGGGCGGCGGACACTGAAGCTTTCTTT
CASSWQRAADTEAFF
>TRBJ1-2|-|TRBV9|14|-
TGTGCCAGCAGCGGTCGCAGAGGGGGGAATGGCTACACCTTC
CASSGRRGGNGYTF
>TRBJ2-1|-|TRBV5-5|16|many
TGTGCCAGCAGCTCGACTGGCGGGCCGTCTTACAATGAGCAGTTCTTC
CASSSTGGPSYNEQFF
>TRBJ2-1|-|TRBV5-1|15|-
TGCGCCAGCAGCTTGGCCTTACGGGTCGGGGATGAGCAGTTCTTC
CASSLALRVGDEQFF
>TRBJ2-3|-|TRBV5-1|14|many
TGCGCCAGCAGCCCACCTGAACCCACAGATACGCAGTATTTT
CASSPPEPTDTQYF
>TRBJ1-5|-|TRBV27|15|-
TGTGCCAGCAGTTTCGCGGCAGGGGGCAATCAGCCCCAGCATTTT
CASSFAAGGNQPQHF
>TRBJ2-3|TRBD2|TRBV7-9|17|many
TGTGCCAGCAGCCCACATAGCGGGATGAGAGGCACAGATACGCAGTATTTT
CASSPHSGMRGTDTQYF
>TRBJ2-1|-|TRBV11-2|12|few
TGTGCCAGCAGCGTACGACCAGGGGAGCAGTTCTTC
CASSVRPGEQFF
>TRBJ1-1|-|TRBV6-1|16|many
TGTGCCAGCAGTGAAGCGCCTTGGCAGGTCAACACTGAAGCTTTCTTT
CASSEAPWQVNTEAFF
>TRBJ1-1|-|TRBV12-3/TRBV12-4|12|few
TGTGCCAGCAGTTTGATTGGGGGTGAAGCTTTCTTT
CASSLIGGEAFF
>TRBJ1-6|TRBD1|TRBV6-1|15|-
TGTGCCAGCAGGGCACCGGGACAGGGTAATTCACCCCTCCACTTT
CASRAPGQGNSPLHF
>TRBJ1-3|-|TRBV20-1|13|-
TGCAGTGCTAGGGACAGCTCTGGAAACACCATATATTTT
CSARDSSGNTIYF
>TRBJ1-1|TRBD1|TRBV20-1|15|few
TGCAGTGCTAGAGGATGGGACAGGGGGGGGACTGAAGCTTTCTTT
CSARGWDRGGTEAFF
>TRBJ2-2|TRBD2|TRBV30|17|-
TGTGCCTGGGCCGGTGGCGGGGGAAAACTCGGGACCGGGGAGCTGTTTTTT
CAWAGGGGKLGTGELFF
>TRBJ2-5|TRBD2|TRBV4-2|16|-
TGTGCCAGCACAAACATCGGGACTAGCGAAGAAGAGACCCAGTACTTC
CASTNIGTSEEETQYF
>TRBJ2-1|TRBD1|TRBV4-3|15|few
TGCGCCAGCAGCCGCGGGACAGGGGGTCTCAATGAGCAGTTCTTC
CASSRGTGGLNEQFF
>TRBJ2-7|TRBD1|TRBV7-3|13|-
TGTGCCAGCAGCCGAGGGACAGGGGCCGAGCAGTACTTC
CASSRGTGAEQYF
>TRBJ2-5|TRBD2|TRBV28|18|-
TGTGCCAGCAGTCCATCGGCCGGGGGGAGAGGGGCGCTGGAGACCCAGTACTTC
CASSPSAGGRGALETQYF
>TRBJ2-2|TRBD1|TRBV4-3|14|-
TGCGCCAGCGGACAGGGTCGGAACACCGGGGAGCTGTTTTTT
CASGQGRNTGELFF
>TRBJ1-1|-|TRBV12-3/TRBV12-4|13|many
TGTGCCAGCAGTTTTGACAATTTCGCTGAAGCTTTCTTT
CASSFDNFAEAFF
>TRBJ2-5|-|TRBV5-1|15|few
TGCGCCAGCAGCGGAAGCGGGACAGTACAAGAGACCCAGTACTTC
CASSGSGTVQETQYF
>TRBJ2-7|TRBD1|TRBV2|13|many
TGTGCCAGCAGCGCCGGGACAGGGGTAGAGCAGTACTTC
CASSAGTGVEQYF
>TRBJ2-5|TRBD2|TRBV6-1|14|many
TGTGCCGTCATCCCTCTAGCGGCCCAAGAGACCCAGTACTTC
CAVIPLAAQETQYF
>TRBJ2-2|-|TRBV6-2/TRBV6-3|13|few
TGTGCCAGCAGTGCACTAAGTACCGGGGAGCTGTTTTTT
CASSALSTGELFF
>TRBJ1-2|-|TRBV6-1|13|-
TGTGCCAGCAGTGAACGGGAGCGGGTTGGCTACACCTTC
CASSERERVGYTF
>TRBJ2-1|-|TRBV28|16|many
-
CASSTSGLAVNNEQFF
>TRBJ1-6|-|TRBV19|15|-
TGTGCCAGTAGTTTCAACCGGGACGCCCGCTCACCCCTCCACTTT
CASSFNRDARSPLHF
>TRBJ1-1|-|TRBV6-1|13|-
TGTGCCAGCGCTGTCACACCTAACACTGAAGCTTTCTTT
CASAVTPNTEAFF
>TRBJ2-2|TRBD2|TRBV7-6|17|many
TGTGCCAGCAGCGACCTAGCGGGAGGGCCTGGTGCCGGGGAGCTGTTTTTT
CASSDLAGGPGAGELFF
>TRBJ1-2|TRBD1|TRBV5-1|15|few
TGCGCCAGCAGCCCACGACAGGGGGCCCTCTATGGCTACACCTTC
CASSPRQGALYGYTF
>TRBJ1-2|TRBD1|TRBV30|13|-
TGTGCCTGGAGACAGGGGAGGTCCGATGGCTACACCTTC
CAWRQGRSDGYTF
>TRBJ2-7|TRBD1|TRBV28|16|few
TGTGCCAGCAGTTTATGGGGGACAGGGGGCTTCGACGAGCAGTACTTC
CASSLWGTGGFDEQYF
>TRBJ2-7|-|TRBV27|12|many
TGTGCCAGCAGTTTACAGGGCGCCGAGCAGTACTTC
CASSLQGAEQYF
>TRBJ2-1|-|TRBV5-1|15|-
TGCGCCAGCAGCTTGCAGGGACTCGTCAACAATGAGCAGTTCTTC
CASSLQGLVNNEQFF
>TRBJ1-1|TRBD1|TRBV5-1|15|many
TGCGCCAGCAGCTTGGACAGGGGGTTTAACACTGAAGCTTTCTTT
CASSLDRGFNTEAFF
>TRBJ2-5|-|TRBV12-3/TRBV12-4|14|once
TGTGCCAGCAGCCCCGCAGGGGTGGTAGAGACCCAGTACTTC
CASSPAGVVETQYF
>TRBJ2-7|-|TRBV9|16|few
TGTGCCAGCAGCGGGGGGGGGGGAGGCCCAGGGGACGAGCAGTACTTC
CASSGGGGGPGDEQYF
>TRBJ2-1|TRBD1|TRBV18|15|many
TGTGCCAGCTCTCCCAGGGGGCTATCCTACAATGAGCAGTTCTTC
CASSPRGLSYNEQFF
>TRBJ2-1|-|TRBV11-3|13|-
TGTGCCAGCAAGCCGGGACACGGAGGTGAGCAGTTCTTC
CASKPGHGGEQFF
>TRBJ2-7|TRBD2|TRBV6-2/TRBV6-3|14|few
TGTGCCAGTCATGAGACTAGCGGGAAGCGGGCGCAGTACTTC
CASHETSGKRAQYF
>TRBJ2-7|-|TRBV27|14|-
TGTGCCAGCAGTCGAGGGGGGGCTCCCTACGAGCAGTACTTC
CASSRGGAPYEQYF
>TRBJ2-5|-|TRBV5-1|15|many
TGCGCCAGCAGCTTGGCCAAGAGGGTTCAAGAGACCCAGTACTTC
CASSLAKRVQETQYF